The entry below gives a single T cell receptor beta chain sequence along with its context. Its antigen is still unknown. This specimen belongs to a study of CD8+CD57+ T cells in acquired aplastic anemia. Sequenced patients had shown CD8+CD57+ cell expansion by flow cytometry. All patients had severe acquired aplastic anemia. The study sampled blood from patients who had received no therapy. The template for TCR beta VDJ and CDR3 sequence profiling was genomic DNA. TCRdb re-analysed the reads in MiXCR, keeping a single row per CDR3 protein. The sample yields over 250,000 distinct CDR3 sequences, under 65% seen once. Whole-study results and caveats: Significance was not reached for CD8+ Simpson's diversity between patients and controls.

The length of the CDR3 is 14 residues. Looked up from germline, CDR1 is SGHTA and CDR2 is FQGNSA. V lost 5 bases to trimming and J lost 3 bases; unmatched junction nucleotides: 3. The specimen was sorted CD4+, CD8+, or CD8+CD57+ T cells (not recorded which) from PBMCs. This clonotype was sampled from a human donor with aplastic anemia. This sequence joins TRBV7-2 and TRBJ1-5; 8 bases are shared with TRBD1. The CDR3 nucleotides are TGTGCCAGCAGCCGGGACAGGCACAATCAGCCCCAGCATTTT. Translated: CASSRDRHNQPQHF.